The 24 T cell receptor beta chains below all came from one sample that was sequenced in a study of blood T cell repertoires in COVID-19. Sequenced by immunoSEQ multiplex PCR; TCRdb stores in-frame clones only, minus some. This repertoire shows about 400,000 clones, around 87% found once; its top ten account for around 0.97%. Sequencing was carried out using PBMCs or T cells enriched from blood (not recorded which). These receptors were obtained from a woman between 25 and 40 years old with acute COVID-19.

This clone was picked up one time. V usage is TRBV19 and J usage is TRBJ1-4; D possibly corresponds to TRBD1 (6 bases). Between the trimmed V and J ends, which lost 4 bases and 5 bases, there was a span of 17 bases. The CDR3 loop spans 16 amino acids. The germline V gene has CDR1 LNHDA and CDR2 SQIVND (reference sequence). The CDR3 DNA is TGTGCCAGTAGTACCCCGAACAGGGAGGGGAATGAAAAACTGTTTTTT. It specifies CASSTPNREGNEKLFF.

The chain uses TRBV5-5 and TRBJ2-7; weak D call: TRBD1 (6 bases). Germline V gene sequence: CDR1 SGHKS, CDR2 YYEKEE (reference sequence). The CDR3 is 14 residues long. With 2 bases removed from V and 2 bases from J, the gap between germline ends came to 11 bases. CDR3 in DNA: TGTGCCAGCAGCTTAGGTTCAGGGGCCTACGAGCAGTACTTC. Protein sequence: CASSLGSGAYEQYF.

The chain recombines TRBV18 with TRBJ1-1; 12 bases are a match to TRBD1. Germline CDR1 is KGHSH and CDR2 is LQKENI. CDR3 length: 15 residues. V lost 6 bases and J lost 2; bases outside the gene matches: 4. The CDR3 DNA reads TGTGCCAGCTCGCGTGGGACAGGGGGCAACACTGAAGCTTTCTTT. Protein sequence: CASSRGTGGNTEAFF.

This CDR3 is CASSRRDRGRGSTEAFF. CDR3 DNA: TGTGCCAGTAGCCGCCGGGACAGGGGGCGGGGAAGCACTGAAGCTTTCTTT. This chain links TRBV19 with TRBJ1-1; TRBD1 matches 12 bases. CDR3 length: 17 residues. Germline V gene lookup returns CDR1 LNHDA and CDR2 SQIVND (reference sequence). Losses at the gene ends were 6 bases for V and 4 bases for J; bases not matched to a gene: 12.

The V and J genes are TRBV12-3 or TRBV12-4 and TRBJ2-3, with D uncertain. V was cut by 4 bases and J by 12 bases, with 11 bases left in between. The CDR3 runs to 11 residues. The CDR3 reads CASSSGVRQYF. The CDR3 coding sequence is TGTGCCAGCAGTTCCGGAGTACGACAGTATTTT.

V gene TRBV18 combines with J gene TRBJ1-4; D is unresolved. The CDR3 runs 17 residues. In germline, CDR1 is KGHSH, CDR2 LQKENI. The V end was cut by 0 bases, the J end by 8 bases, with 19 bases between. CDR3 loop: CASSPPSLRGGREKLFF. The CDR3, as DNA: TGTGCCAGCTCACCACCGAGTCTCAGAGGCGGTAGAGAAAAACTGTTTTTT. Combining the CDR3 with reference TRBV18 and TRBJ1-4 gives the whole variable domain NAGVMQNPRHLVRRRGQEARLRCSPMKGHSHVYWYRQLPEEGLKFMVYLQKENIIDESGMPKERFSAEFPKEGPSILRIQQVVRGDSAAYFCASSPPSLRGGREKLFFGSGTQLSVL.

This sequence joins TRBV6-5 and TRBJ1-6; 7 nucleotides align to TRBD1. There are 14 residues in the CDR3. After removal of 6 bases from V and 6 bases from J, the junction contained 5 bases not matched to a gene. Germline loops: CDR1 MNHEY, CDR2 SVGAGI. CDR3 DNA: TGTGCCAGCAGCTCCGGGACAGTTAATTCACCCCTCCACTTT. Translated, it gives CASSSGTVNSPLHF.

The CDR3 protein is CASSLEFLWLQGASREQYF. The CDR3 DNA reads as TGTGCCAGCAGCTTGGAGTTCTTGTGGTTGCAGGGGGCGAGTCGCGAGCAGTACTTC. V usage is TRBV5-4 and J usage is TRBJ2-7; 8 nucleotides align to TRBD1. Germline V gives CDR1 SGHNT, CDR2 YYREEE (reference sequence). This CDR3 region has 19 residues. J lost 6 bases, V lost 0 bases, and 20 bases had no gene match. Combining the CDR3 with reference TRBV5-4 and TRBJ2-7 gives the whole variable domain ETGVTQSPTHLIKTRGQQVTLRCSSQSGHNTVSWYQQALGQGPQFIFQYYREEENGRGNFPPRFSGLQFPNYSSELNVNALELDDSALYLCASSLEFLWLQGASREQYFGPGTRLTVT.

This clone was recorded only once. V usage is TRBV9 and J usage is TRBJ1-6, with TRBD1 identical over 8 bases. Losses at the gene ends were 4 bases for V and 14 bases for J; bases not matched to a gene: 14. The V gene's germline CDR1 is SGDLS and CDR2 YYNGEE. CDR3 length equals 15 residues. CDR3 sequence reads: CASSLQGAWSTTLHF. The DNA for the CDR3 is TGTGCCAGCAGCCTCCAGGGGGCATGGTCTACTACCCTCCACTTT.

The CDR3, as DNA: TGTGCCACCAGCAGAGATCGAGGGGGGGTTTCACCCCTCCACTTT. Amino acids: CATSRDRGGVSPLHF. The chain has TRBV15 and TRBJ1-6; weak D call: TRBD1 (6 bases). Germline values: CDR1 LNHNV, CDR2 YYDKDF (reference sequence). The CDR3 has 15 amino acids. With 0 bases removed from V and 9 bases from J, the gap between germline ends came to 12 bases.

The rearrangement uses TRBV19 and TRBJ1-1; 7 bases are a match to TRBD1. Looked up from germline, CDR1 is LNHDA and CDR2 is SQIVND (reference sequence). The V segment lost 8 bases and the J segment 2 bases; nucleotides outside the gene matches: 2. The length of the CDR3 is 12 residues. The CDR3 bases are TGTGCCAGTTGGGACAGAAACACTGAAGCTTTCTTT. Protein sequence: CASWDRNTEAFF.

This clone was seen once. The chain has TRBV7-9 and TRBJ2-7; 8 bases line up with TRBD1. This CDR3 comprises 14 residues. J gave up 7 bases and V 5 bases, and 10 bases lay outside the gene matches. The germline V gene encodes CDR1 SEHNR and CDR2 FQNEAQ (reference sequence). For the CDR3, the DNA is TGTGCCAGCAGCCATCCGGACAGGGTCGATGAGCAGTACTTC. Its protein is CASSHPDRVDEQYF.

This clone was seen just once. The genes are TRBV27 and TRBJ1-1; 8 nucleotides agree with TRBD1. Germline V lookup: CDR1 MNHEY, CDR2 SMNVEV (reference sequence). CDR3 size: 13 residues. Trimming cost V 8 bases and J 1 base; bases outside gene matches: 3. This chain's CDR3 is CASSGQANTEAFF. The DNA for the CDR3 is TGTGCCAGCTCGGGACAGGCGAACACTGAAGCTTTCTTT.

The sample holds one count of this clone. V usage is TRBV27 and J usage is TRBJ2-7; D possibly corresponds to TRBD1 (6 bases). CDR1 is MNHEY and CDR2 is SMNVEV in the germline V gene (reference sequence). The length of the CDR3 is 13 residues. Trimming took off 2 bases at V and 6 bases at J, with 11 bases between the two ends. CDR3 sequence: CASSLLQGSEQYF. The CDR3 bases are TGTGCCAGCAGTTTACTCCAGGGGAGCGAGCAGTACTTC.

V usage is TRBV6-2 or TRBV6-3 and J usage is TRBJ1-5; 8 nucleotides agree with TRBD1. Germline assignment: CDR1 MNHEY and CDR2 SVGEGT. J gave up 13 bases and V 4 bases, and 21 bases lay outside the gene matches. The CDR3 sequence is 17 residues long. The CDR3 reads CASSSRRLDRDQPTQHF. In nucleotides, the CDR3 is TGTGCCAGCAGTTCCAGGCGGTTGGACAGGGACCAACCCACACAGCATTTT.

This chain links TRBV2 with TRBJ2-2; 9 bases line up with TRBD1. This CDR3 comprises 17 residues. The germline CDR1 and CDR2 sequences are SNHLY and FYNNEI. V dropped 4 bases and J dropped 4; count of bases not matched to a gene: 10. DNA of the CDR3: TGTGCCAGCAGTGGATCGACAGGGGGGTACGGCACCGGGGAGCTGTTTTTT. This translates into CASSGSTGGYGTGELFF.

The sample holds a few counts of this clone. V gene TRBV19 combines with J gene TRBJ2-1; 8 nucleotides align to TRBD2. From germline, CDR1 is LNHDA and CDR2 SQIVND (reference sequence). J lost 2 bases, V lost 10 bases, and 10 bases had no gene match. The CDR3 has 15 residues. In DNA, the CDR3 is TGTGCCACCAGGGGTGCGGGGGGTCCCTACAATGAGCAGTTCTTC. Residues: CATRGAGGPYNEQFF.

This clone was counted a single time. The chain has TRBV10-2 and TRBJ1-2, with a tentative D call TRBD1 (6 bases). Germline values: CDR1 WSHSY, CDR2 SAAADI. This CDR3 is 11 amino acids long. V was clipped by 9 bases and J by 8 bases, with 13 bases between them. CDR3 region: CASSQGRGYTF. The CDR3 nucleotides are TGCGCCAGTTCACAGGGAAGAGGCTACACCTTC.

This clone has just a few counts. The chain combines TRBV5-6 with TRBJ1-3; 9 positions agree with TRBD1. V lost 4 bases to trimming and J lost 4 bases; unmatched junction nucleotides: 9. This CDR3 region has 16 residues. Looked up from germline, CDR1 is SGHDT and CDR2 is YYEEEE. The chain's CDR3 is CASSRQQGAGGNTIYF. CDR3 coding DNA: TGTGCCAGCAGCCGCCAACAGGGGGCAGGAGGAAACACCATATATTTT.

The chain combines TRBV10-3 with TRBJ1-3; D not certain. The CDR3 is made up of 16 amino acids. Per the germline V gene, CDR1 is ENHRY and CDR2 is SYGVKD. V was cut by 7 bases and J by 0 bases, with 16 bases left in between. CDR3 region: CAITEGRRPSGNTIYF. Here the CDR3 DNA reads TGTGCCATCACTGAAGGACGGAGGCCCTCTGGAAACACCATATATTTT.

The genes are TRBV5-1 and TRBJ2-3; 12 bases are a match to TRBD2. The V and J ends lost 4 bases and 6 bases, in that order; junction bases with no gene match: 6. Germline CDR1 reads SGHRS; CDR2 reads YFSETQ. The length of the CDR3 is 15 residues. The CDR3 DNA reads TGCGCCAGCAGCCGGACCGGGACTAGCGGGGATACGCAGTATTTT. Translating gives CASSRTGTSGDTQYF.

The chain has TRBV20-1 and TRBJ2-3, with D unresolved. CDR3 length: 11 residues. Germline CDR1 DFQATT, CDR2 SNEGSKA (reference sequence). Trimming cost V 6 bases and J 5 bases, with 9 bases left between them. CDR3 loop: CSAPRQDTQYF. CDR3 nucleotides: TGCAGTGCCCCGAGACAAGATACGCAGTATTTT.

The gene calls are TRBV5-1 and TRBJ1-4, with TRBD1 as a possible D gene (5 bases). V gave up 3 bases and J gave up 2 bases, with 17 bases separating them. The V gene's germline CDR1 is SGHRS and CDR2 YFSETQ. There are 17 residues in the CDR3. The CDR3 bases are TGCGCCAGCAGCTCACGACCCCAGGGTACCACTAATGAAAAACTGTTTTTT. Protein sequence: CASSSRPQGTTNEKLFF.

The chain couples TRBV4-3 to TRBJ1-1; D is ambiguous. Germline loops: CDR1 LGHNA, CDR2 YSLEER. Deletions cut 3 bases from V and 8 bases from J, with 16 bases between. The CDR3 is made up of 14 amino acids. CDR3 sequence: CASSQGRGISEAFF. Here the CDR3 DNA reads TGCGCCAGCAGCCAGGGGAGAGGTATTTCAGAAGCTTTCTTT.